Below, one T cell receptor beta chain is given with its context. Antigen unknown. This specimen belongs to a study of shared clonotypes between healthy human individuals. Overall study results and limits: Only blood underwent sampling, and tissue repertoires likely differ.

This CDR3 comprises 15 residues. CDR1 and CDR2 from the germline V gene are LNHDA and SQIVND (reference sequence). Trimming cost V 4 bases and J 5 bases, with 17 bases left between them. Splitting of CD4+ cells produced CD45RA+ naive and CD45RA-negative memory subsets. Clones were read by immunoSEQ multiplex PCR, and TCRdb kept only the in-frame ones, dropping some. The sample includes around 1.1 million clones, around 82% of them seen just once. This receptor was taken from a man between 18 and 29 years old in good health. Some clones in this sample may be carry-over from other donors' samples. The chain carries TRBV19 and TRBJ2-5, with a tentative D call TRBD2 (6 bases). The specimen was memory CD4+ T cells from PBMCs. Subset reported: CD45RA-negative fraction. The CDR3 DNA is TGTGCCAGTAGTACCTTTGAGGGCGGAGGGGAGACCCAGTACTTC. Amino acid sequence: CASSTFEGGGETQYF.